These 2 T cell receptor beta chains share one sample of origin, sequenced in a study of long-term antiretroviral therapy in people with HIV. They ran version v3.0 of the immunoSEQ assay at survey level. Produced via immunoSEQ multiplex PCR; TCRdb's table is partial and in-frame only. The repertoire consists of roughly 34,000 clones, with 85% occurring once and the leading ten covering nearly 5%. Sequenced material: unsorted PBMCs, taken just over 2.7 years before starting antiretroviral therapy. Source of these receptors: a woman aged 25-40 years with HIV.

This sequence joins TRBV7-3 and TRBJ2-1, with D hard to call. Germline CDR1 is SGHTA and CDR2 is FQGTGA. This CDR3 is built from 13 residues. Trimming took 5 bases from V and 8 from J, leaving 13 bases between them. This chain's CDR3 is CASSIGDRDEQFF. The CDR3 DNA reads TGTGCCAGCAGCATTGGGGATCGAGATGAGCAGTTCTTC.

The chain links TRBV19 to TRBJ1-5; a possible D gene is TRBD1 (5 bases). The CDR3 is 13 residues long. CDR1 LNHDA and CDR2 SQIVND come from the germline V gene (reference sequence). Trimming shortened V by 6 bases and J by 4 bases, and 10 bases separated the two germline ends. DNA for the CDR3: TGTGCCAGTAGCGGGACGGAGAATCAGCCCCAGCATTTT. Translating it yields CASSGTENQPQHF.